This record covers a single TCR beta chain. Its target is not known. This record comes from a study of beta chain features in type 1 diabetes. Across the whole study: Sorted cells, some 98,000,000 in number, were examined across all samples.

The CDR3 extends over 14 amino acids. Germline CDR1 reads SGDLS; CDR2 reads YYNGEE. The junction had 6 bases not matched to a gene; V was cut back by 2 bases and J by 10 bases. Notes on the study in general: All four CD4+ subsets from Type 1 diabetes patients carried moderately but significantly shorter TCRB CDR3s. It was among patients, rather than healthy donors, that naive, central memory and Treg TCRB repertoires appeared more similar.

Donors contributed one heparinised blood draw apiece, averaging roughly 0.12 L. Expressed TCRB transcripts were sequenced because the isolated RNA had all been reverse transcribed beforehand. Sequenced by immunoSEQ multiplex PCR; TCRdb stores in-frame clones only, minus some. The table includes 130,000 or so clones, 9% detected once. The receptor was derived from a young man with type 1 diabetes. This chain joins TRBV9 and TRBJ1-6; 7 bases map to TRBD1. The sample taken for sequencing was central memory CD4+ T cells from blood. The CDR3 here is CASSVRQGESPLHF. The CDR3, as DNA: TGTGCCAGCAGCGTTAGACAGGGTGAATCACCCCTCCACTTT.